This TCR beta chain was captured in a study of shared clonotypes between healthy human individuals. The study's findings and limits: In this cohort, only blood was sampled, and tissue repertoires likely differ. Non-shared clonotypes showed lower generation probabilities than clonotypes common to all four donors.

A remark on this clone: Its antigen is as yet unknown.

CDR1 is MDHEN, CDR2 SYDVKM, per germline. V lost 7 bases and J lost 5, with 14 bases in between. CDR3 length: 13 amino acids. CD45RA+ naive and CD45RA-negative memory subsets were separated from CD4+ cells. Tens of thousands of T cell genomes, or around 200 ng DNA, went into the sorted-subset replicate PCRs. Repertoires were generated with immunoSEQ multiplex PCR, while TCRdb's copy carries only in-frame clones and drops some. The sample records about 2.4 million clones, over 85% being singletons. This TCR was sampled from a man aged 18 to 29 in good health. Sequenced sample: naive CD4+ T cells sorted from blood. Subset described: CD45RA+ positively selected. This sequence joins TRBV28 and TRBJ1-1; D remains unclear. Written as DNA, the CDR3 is TGTGCCAGCACGTCCAGCGAGCGGACTGAAGCTTTCTTT. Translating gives CASTSSERTEAFF.